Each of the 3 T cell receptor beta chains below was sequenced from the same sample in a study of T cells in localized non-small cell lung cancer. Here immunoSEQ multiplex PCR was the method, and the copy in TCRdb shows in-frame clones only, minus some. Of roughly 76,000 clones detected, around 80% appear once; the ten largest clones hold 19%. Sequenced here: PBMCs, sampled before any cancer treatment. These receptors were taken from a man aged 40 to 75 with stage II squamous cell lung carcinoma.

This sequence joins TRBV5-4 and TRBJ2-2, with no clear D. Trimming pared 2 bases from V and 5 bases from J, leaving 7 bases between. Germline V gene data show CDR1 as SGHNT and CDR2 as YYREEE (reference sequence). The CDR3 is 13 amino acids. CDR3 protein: CASSFPETGELFF. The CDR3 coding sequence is TGTGCCAGCAGCTTCCCAGAGACCGGGGAGCTGTTTTTT.

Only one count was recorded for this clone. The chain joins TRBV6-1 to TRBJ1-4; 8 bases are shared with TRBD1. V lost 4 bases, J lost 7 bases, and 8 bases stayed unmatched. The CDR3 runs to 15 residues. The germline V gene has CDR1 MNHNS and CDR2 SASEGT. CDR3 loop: CASSVLGQAFEKLFF. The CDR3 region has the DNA TGTGCCAGCAGTGTCTTGGGACAGGCCTTTGAAAAACTGTTTTTT.

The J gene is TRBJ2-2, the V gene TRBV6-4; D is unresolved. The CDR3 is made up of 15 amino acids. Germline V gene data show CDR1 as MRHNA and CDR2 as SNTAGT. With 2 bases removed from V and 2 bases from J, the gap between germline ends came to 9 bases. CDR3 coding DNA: TGTGCCAGCAGTGACAGACCTGGTAACACCGGGGAGCTGTTTTTT. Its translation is CASSDRPGNTGELFF.